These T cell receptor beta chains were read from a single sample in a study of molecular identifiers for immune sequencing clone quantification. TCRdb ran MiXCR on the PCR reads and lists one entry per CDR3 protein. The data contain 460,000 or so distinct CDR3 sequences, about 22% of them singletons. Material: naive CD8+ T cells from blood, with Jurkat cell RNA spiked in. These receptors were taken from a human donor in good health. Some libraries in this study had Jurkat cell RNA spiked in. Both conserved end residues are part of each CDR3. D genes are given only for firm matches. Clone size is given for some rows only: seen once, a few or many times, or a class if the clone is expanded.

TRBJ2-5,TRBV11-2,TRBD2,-,CASSLSGSGGQETQYF,TGTGCCAGCAGCTTAAGTGGTAGCGGGGGGCAAGAGACCCAGTACTTC
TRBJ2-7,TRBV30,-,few,CAWNLSGDEQYF,TGTGCCTGGAATCTGAGTGGAGACGAGCAGTACTTC
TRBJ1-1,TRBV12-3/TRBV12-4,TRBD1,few,CASIAGGADTEAFF,TGTGCCAGCATTGCAGGGGGGGCTGACACTGAAGCTTTCTTT
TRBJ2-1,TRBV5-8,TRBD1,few,CASSLGQGAGDEQFF,TGTGCCAGCAGCTTGGGACAGGGGGCAGGGGATGAGCAGTTCTTC
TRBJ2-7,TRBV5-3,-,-,CARSLLRHPAYEQYF,TGTGCCAGAAGCTTGCTAAGACACCCCGCCTACGAGCAGTACTTC
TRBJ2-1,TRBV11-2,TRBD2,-,CASSQGTSGAYNEQFF,TGTGCCAGCAGCCAAGGGACTAGCGGAGCCTACAATGAGCAGTTCTTC
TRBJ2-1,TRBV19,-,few,CASSIGGGSSYNEQFF,TGTGCCAGTAGTATAGGGGGCGGAAGCTCCTACAATGAGCAGTTCTTC
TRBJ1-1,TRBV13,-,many,CASSLGQGGRTAFF,TGTGCCAGCAGCTTAGGCCAAGGAGGTCGGACAGCTTTCTTT
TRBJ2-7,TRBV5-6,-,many,CASSLRTGVRLDEQYF,TGTGCCAGCAGCTTGAGAACCGGGGTACGCCTGGACGAGCAGTACTTC
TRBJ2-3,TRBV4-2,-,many,CASSQVEAVPTDTQYF,TGTGCCAGCAGCCAAGTCGAAGCCGTCCCCACAGATACGCAGTATTTT
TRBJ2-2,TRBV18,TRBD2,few,CASSPERLAGVNTGELFF,TGTGCCAGCTCACCAGAGAGACTAGCGGGGGTCAACACCGGGGAGCTGTTTTTT
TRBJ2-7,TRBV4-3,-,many,CASSLSSGVAGYEQYF,TGCGCCAGCAGCTTAAGCTCAGGGGTCGCAGGGTACGAGCAGTACTTC
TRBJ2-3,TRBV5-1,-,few,CASSSLGPTDTQYF,TGCGCCAGCAGCTCGTTGGGGCCCACAGATACGCAGTATTTT
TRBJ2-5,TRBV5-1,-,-,CAGSSRPGRVEETQYF,TGCGCCGGCAGCTCAAGACCCGGCAGGGTCGAAGAGACCCAGTACTTC
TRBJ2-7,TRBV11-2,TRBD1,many,CASSPDRAGGEQYF,TGTGCCAGCAGCCCGGACAGGGCAGGGGGAGAGCAGTACTTC
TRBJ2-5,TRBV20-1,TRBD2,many,CSARGAGGPRQETQYF,TGCAGTGCTAGAGGGGCGGGAGGGCCGAGACAAGAGACCCAGTACTTC
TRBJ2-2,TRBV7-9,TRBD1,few,CASSGDRELNTGELFF,TGTGCCAGCAGCGGAGACAGGGAATTGAACACCGGGGAGCTGTTTTTT
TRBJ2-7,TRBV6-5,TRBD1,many,CASSLGQVGYEQYF,TGTGCCAGCAGTTTAGGACAGGTCGGCTACGAGCAGTACTTC
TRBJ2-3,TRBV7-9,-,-,CASSQGADAQYF,TGTGCCAGCAGCCAGGGAGCAGATGCGCAGTATTTT
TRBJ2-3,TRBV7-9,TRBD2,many,CASSFPTSGGADTQYF,TGTGCCAGCAGCTTTCCGACTAGCGGGGGTGCAGATACGCAGTATTTT
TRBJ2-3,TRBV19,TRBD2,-,CASSGGSPDTQYF,TGTGCCAGTAGCGGGGGGTCCCCAGATACGCAGTATTTT
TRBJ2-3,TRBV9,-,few,CASTVQGQSTDTQYF,TGTGCCAGCACCGTACAGGGTCAGAGCACAGATACGCAGTATTTT
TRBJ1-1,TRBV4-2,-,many,CASSQADGDTEAFF,TGTGCCAGCAGCCAGGCCGACGGAGACACTGAAGCTTTCTTT
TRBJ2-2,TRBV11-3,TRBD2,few,CASSPRTSGGRAGELFF,TGTGCCAGCAGCCCCCGGACTAGCGGGGGGCGGGCCGGGGAGCTGTTTTTT
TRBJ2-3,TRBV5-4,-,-,CASSFYVSTDTQYF,TGTGCCAGCAGCTTTTATGTAAGCACAGATACGCAGTATTTT
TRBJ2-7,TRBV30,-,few,CAWNLGIGVNYEQYF,TGTGCCTGGAACCTAGGAATAGGGGTGAACTACGAGCAGTACTTC
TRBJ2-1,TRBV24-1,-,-,CATSEGANNEQFF,TGTGCCACCAGTGAAGGGGCAAACAATGAGCAGTTCTTC
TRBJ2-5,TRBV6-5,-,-,CASSFFMGGPQETQYF,TGTGCCAGCAGTTTTTTTATGGGCGGCCCCCAAGAGACCCAGTACTTC
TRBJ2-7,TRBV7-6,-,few,CASSDRDPPYEQYF,TGTGCCAGCAGCGACCGGGACCCCCCCTACGAGCAGTACTTC
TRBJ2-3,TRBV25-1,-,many,CASSLDQGPQYF,TGTGCCAGCAGCCTAGACCAGGGGCCGCAGTATTTT
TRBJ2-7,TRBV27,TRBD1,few,CASSFGQDTSYEQYF,TGTGCCAGCAGTTTCGGACAGGATACTTCCTACGAGCAGTACTTC
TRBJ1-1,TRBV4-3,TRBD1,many,CASSPDRAYTEAFF,TGCGCCAGCAGCCCAGACAGGGCTTACACTGAAGCTTTCTTT
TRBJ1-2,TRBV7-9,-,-,CASSLVTNYGYTF,TGTGCCAGCAGCTTAGTGACTAACTATGGCTACACCTTC
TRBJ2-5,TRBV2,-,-,CANTGGGQETQYF,TGTGCCAACACGGGTGGGGGCCAGGAGACCCAGTACTTC
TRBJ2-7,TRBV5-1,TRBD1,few,CASSPGWTGSLYEQYF,TGCGCCAGCAGCCCTGGGTGGACAGGAAGCCTCTACGAGCAGTACTTC
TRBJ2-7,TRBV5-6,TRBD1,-,CASSRDSPYGQYF,TGTGCCAGCAGCAGGGACAGCCCCTACGGGCAGTACTTC
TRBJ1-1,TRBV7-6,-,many,CASSLGEGGAEAFF,TGTGCCAGCAGCTTAGGGGAAGGGGGGGCTGAAGCTTTCTTT
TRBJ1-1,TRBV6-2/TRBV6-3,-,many,CASTWVGPGLNTEAFF,TGTGCCAGCACATGGGTTGGTCCAGGATTGAACACTGAAGCTTTCTTT
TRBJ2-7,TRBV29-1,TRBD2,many,CSVVLAVAYEQYF,TGCAGCGTCGTACTAGCGGTAGCCTACGAGCAGTACTTC
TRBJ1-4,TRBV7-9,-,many,CASSSATGEKLFF,TGTGCCAGCAGCTCCGCTACAGGGGAAAAACTGTTTTTT
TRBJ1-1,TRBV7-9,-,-,CASSLAIGSLGPEAFF,TGTGCCAGCAGCTTAGCAATTGGGTCACTCGGCCCTGAAGCTTTCTTT